The T cell receptor beta chain under discussion was sequenced for a study of shared T cell receptors in the human thymus. This clone occurred a few times. The table came from immunoSEQ multiplex PCR; TCRdb's copy has only in-frame clones and leaves some out. The repertoire holds 700,000 or so clones, 70% to 90% seen once, with roughly 0.01% in the top ten. The germline gives CDR1 SEHNR, CDR2 FQNEAQ (reference sequence). The CDR3 covers 17 residues. V lost 2 bases, J lost 1 base, and 7 bases stayed unmatched. Separately, the same data were catalogued under a study of human thymus T cells. That work contributes: Resections from corrective heart surgery provided thymus tissue.

The receptor comes from a girl under three years old with a congenital heart defect. Sequencing was performed on thymocytes. The chain has TRBV7-9 and TRBJ2-7, with 11 nucleotides matching TRBD2. The CDR3 sequence: CASSLCQGLAESYEQYF. The CDR3 nucleotides are TGTGCCAGCAGCTTATGCCAGGGACTAGCGGAATCCTACGAGCAGTACTTC. The variable domain in full, completed from reference TRBV7-9 and TRBJ2-7, reads DTGVSQNPRHKITKRGQNVTFRCDPISEHNRLYWYRQTLGQGPEFLTYFQNEAQLEKSRLLSDRFSAERPKGSFSTLEIQRTEQGDSAMYLCASSLCQGLAESYEQYFGPGTRLTVT.